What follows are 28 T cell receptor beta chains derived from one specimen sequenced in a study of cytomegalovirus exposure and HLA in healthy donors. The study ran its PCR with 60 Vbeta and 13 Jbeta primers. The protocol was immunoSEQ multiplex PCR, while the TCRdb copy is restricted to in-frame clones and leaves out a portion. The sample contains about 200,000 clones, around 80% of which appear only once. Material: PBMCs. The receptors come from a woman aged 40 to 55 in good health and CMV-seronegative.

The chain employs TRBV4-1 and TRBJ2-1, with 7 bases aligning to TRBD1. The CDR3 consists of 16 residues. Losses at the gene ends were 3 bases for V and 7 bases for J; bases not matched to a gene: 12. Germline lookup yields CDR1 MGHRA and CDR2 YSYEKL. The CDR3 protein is CASSHPIIRQGNEQFF. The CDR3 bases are TGCGCCAGCAGCCATCCAATTATACGACAGGGTAATGAGCAGTTCTTC.

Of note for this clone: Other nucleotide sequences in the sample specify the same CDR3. The CDR3 DNA is TGCAGCGTTGAACTCCTCTATGGCTACACCTTC. Its translation is CSVELLYGYTF. J is TRBJ1-2 and V is TRBV29-1; D unclear. Germline values: CDR1 SQVTM, CDR2 ANQGSEA. Trimming shortened V by 2 bases and J by 4 bases, and 5 bases separated the two germline ends. The CDR3 consists of 11 residues.

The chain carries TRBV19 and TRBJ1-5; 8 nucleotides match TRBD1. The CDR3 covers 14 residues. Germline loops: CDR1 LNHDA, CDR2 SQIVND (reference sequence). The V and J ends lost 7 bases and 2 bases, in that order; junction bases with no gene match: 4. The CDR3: CASMDRAGNQPQHF. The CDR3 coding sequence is TGTGCCAGTATGGACAGGGCCGGCAATCAGCCCCAGCATTTT.

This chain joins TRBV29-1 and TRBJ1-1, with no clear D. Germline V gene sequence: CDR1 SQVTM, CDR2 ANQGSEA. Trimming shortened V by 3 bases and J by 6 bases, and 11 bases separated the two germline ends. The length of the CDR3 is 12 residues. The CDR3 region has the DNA TGCAGCGTTGATCGTCAGGTTTCTGAAGCTTTCTTT. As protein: CSVDRQVSEAFF.

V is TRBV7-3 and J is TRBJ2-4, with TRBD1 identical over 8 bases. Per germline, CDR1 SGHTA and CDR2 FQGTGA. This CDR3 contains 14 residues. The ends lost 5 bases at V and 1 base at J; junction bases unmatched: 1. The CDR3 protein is CASSGQGAKNIQYF. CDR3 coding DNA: TGTGCCAGCAGCGGACAGGGCGCCAAAAACATTCAGTACTTC.

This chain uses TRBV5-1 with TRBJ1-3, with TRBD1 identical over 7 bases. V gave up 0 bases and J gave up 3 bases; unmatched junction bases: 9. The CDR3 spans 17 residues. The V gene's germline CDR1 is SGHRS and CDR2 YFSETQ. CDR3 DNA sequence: TGCGCCAGCAGCTTGGCCCCTTCGACAGGGCTTGGAAACACCATATATTTT. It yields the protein CASSLAPSTGLGNTIYF.

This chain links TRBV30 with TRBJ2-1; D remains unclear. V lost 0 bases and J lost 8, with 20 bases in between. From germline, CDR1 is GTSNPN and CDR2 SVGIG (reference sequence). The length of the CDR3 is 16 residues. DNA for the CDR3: TGTGCCTGGAGTGTACGGAGCTTCTCCGCCCGGGATGAGCAGTTCTTC. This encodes CAWSVRSFSARDEQFF. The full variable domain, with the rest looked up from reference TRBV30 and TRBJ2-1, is SQTIHQWPATLVQPVGSPLSLECTVEGTSNPNLYWYRQAAGRGLQLLFYSVGIGQISSEVPQNLSASRPQDRQFILSSKKLLLSDSGFYLCAWSVRSFSARDEQFFGPGTRLTVL.

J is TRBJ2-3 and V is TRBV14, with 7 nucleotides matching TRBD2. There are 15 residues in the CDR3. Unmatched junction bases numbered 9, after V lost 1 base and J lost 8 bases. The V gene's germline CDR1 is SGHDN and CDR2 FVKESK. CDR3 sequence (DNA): TGTGCCAGCAGCCAAGCCGCGCCCCCGGGAGGTACGCAGTATTTT. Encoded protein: CASSQAAPPGGTQYF.

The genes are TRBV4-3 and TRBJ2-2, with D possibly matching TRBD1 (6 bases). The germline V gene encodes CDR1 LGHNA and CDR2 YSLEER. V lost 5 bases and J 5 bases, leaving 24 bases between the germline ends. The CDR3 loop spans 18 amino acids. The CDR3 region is CASSAPGIQGVVTGELFF. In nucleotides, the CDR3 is TGCGCCAGCAGCGCTCCTGGAATACAGGGAGTTGTAACCGGGGAGCTGTTTTTT.

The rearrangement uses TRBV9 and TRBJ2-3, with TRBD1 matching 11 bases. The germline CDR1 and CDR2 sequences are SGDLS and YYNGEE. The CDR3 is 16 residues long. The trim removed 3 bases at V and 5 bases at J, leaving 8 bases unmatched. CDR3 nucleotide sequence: TGTGCCAGCAGCGAGGGACGGACAGGGGGCGAAGATACGCAGTATTTT. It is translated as CASSEGRTGGEDTQYF.

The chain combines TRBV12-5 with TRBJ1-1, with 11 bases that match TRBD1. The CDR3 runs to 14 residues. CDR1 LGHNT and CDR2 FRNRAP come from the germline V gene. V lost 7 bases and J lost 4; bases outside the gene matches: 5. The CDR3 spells CASDPGTGGTEAFF. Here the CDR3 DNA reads TGTGCTAGTGACCCCGGGACAGGGGGCACTGAAGCTTTCTTT.

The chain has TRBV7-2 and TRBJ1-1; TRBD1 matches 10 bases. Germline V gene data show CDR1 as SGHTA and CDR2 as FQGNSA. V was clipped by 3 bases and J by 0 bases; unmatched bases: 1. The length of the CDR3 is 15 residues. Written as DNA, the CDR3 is TGTGCCAGCAGCTTGGGACAGGGGATGAACACTGAAGCTTTCTTT. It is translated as CASSLGQGMNTEAFF. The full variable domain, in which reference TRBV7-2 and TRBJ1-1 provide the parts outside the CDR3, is GAGVSQSPSNKVTEKGKDVELRCDPISGHTALYWYRQSLGQGLEFLIYFQGNSAPDKSGLPSDRFSAERTGGSVSTLTIQRTQQEDSAVYLCASSLGQGMNTEAFFGQGTRLTVV.

Written as DNA, the CDR3 is TGTGCCAGCAGTGACGCCCGGACAGGGCCTGGAAACACCATATATTTT. Translated, it gives CASSDARTGPGNTIYF. V is TRBV2 and J is TRBJ1-3, with 8 bases lining up with TRBD1. V shed 3 bases, J shed 2 bases, and the junction held 6 bases outside the gene matches. The CDR3 has 16 amino acids. The V gene's germline CDR1 is SNHLY and CDR2 FYNNEI.

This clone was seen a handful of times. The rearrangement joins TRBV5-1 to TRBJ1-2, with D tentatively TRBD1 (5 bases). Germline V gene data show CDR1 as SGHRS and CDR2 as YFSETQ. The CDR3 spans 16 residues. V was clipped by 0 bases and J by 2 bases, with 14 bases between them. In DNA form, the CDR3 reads TGCGCCAGCAGCTTGGCCGACAGTAGTTGGAACTATGGCTACACCTTC. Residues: CASSLADSSWNYGYTF.

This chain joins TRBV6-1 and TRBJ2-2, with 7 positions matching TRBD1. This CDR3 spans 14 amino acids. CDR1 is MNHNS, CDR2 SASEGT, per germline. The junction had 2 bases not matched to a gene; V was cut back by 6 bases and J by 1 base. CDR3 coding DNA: TGTGCCAGCAGGGGACAGAGGAACACCGGGGAGCTGTTTTTT. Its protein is CASRGQRNTGELFF.

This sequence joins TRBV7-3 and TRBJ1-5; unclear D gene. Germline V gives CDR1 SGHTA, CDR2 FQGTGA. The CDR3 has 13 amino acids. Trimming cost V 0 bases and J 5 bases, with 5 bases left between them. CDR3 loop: CASSLTGDQPQHF. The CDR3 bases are TGTGCCAGCAGCTTAACCGGGGATCAGCCCCAGCATTTT.

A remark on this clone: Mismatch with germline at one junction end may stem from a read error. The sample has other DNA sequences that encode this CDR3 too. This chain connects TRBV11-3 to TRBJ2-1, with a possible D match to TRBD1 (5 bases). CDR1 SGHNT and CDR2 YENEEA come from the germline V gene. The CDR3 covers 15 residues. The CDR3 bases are TGTGCCAGCAGCTCAGTGGCAGGGCCCTACAACGAGCAGTTCTTC. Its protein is CASSSVAGPYNEQFF.

This CDR3 is CAISAQQETQYF. Written as DNA, the CDR3 is TGTGCCATCAGTGCCCAGCAAGAGACCCAGTACTTC. J is TRBJ2-5 and V is TRBV10-3; D gene unclear. There are 12 residues in the CDR3. Trimming took 4 bases from V and 2 from J, leaving 5 bases between them. Germline V lookup: CDR1 ENHRY, CDR2 SYGVKD.

CDR3 sequence (DNA): TGTGCCAGCAGCGCCGAGCGGGACCAGCCGGGGGGGATAGATACGCAGTATTTT. Residues: CASSAERDQPGGIDTQYF. The rearrangement uses TRBV9 and TRBJ2-3; 8 bases map to TRBD2. CDR3 length equals 18 residues. Germline V CDR1 and CDR2: SGDLS, YYNGEE. The V and J ends lost 3 bases and 5 bases, in that order; junction bases with no gene match: 17.

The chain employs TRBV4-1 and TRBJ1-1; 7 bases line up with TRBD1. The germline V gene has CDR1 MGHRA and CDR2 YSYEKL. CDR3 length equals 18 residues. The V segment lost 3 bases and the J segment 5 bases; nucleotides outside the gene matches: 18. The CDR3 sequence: CASSHPRDRLEGLTEAFF. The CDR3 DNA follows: TGCGCCAGCAGCCATCCGAGGGACAGACTCGAGGGGTTAACTGAAGCTTTCTTT.

In DNA form, the CDR3 reads TGTGCCAGTAGTGGGTGGACTAGCGGGAGCCTCCACAATGAGCAGTTCTTC. Residues: CASSGWTSGSLHNEQFF. The rearrangement uses TRBV19 and TRBJ2-1; 13 bases line up with TRBD2. The germline CDR1 and CDR2 sequences are LNHDA and SQIVND (reference sequence). The CDR3 runs to 17 residues. Trimming took 5 bases from V and 5 from J; bases not matched to a gene: 9.

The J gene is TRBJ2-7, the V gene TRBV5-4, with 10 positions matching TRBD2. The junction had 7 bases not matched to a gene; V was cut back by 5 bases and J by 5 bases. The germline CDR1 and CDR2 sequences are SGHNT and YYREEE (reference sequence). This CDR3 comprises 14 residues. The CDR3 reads CASSSPSGRNEQYF. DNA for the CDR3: TGTGCCAGCAGTTCCCCTAGCGGGAGAAACGAGCAGTACTTC.

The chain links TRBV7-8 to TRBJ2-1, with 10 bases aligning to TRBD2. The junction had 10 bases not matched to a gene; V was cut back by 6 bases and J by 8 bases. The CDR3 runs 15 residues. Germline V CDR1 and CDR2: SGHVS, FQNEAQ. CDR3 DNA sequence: TGTGCCAGCAGTTACAGAGCGGGAGGGGTGCATGAGCAGTTCTTC. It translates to CASSYRAGGVHEQFF.

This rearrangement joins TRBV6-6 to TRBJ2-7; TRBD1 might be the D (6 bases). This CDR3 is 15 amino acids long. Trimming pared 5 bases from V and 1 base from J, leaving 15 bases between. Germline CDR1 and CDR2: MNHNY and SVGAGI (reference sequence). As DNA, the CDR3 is TGTGCCAGCAGTGGATCCGGGACACCTTCCTACGAGCAGTACTTC. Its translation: CASSGSGTPSYEQYF.

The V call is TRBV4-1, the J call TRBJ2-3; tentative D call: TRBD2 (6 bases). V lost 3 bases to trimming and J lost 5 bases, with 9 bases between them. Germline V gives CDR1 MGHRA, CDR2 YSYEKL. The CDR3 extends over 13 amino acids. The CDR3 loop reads CASSQASEDTQYF. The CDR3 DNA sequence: TGCGCCAGCAGCCAGGCTAGCGAAGATACGCAGTATTTT.

In DNA, the CDR3 is TGTGCCAGCACCAGAGACTATAACAATGAGCAGTTCTTC. Its translation is CASTRDYNNEQFF. The chain combines TRBV7-8 with TRBJ2-1; D possibly corresponds to TRBD2 (5 bases). Looked up from germline, CDR1 is SGHVS and CDR2 is FQNEAQ. The CDR3 covers 13 residues. The germline V and J ends were trimmed by 7 bases and 5 bases, with 12 bases remaining between them.

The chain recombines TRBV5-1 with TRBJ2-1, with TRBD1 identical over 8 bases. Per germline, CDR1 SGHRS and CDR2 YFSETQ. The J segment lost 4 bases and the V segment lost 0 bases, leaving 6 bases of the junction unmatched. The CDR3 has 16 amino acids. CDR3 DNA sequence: TGCGCCAGCAGCTTGGGGATACAGGGGGGTTACAATGAGCAGTTCTTC. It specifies CASSLGIQGGYNEQFF. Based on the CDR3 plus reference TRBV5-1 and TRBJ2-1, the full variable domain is KAGVTQTPRYLIKTRGQQVTLSCSPISGHRSVSWYQQTPGQGLQFLFEYFSETQRNKGNFPGRFSGRQFSNSRSEMNVSTLELGDSALYLCASSLGIQGGYNEQFFGPGTRLTVL.

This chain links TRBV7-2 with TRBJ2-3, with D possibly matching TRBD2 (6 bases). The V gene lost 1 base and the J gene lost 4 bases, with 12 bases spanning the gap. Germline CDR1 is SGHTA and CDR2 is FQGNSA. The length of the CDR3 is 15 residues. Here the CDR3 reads CASSLVVGSPDTQYF. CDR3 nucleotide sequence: TGTGCCAGCAGCTTAGTGGTCGGGAGCCCAGATACGCAGTATTTT. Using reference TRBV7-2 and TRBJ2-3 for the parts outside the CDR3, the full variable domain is GAGVSQSPSNKVTEKGKDVELRCDPISGHTALYWYRQSLGQGLEFLIYFQGNSAPDKSGLPSDRFSAERTGGSVSTLTIQRTQQEDSAVYLCASSLVVGSPDTQYFGPGTRLTVL.